Below are 18 T cell receptor beta chains sequenced from a single sample in a study of T cell responses to AZD1222 COVID-19 vaccine. Generated by immunoSEQ multiplex PCR, the TCRdb table keeps only in-frame clones and is missing some. The sample shows about 110,000 clones, about 87% of them seen only once. The sample here was peripheral blood, taken 28 days after the second AZD1222 dose. The receptors shown here come from an adult who received the AZD1222 COVID-19 vaccine.

The count of this clone is one. The J gene is TRBJ2-5, the V gene TRBV6-5; possible D gene TRBD1, 6 bases. V was cut by 2 bases and J by 2 bases, with 15 bases left in between. The CDR3 runs to 16 residues. Germline-derived CDR1 and CDR2 are MNHEY and SVGAGI. The CDR3: CASSYPQGWMQETQYF. CDR3 bases: TGTGCCAGCAGTTACCCACAGGGTTGGATGCAAGAGACCCAGTACTTC.

V and J are TRBV4-1 and TRBJ1-4; 9 positions agree with TRBD1. The CDR3 is 16 residues long. The germline CDR1 and CDR2 sequences are MGHRA and YSYEKL. The V segment lost 4 bases and the J segment 8 bases; nucleotides outside the gene matches: 11. CDR3 protein: CASSPTTGGGGEKLFF. In DNA, the CDR3 is TGCGCCAGCAGCCCAACTACAGGGGGCGGAGGAGAAAAACTGTTTTTT.

The chain is built from TRBV4-3 and TRBJ1-6; TRBD1 is a possible D gene (6 bases). Trimming cost V 4 bases and J 5 bases, with 18 bases left between them. This CDR3 spans 17 amino acids. CDR1 is LGHNA, CDR2 YSLEER, per germline. The CDR3 coding sequence is TGCGCCAGCAGCCGGGACACCTCGGTATCAAATAATTCACCCCTCCACTTT. This sequence encodes CASSRDTSVSNNSPLHF.

The chain is built from TRBV18 and TRBJ2-3, with TRBD2 matching over 7 bases. V shed 0 bases, J shed 6 bases, and the junction held 6 bases outside the gene matches. The CDR3 contains 15 residues. Per the germline V gene, CDR1 is KGHSH and CDR2 is LQKENI. In DNA form, the CDR3 reads TGTGCCAGCTCACCACCCGGGAGGATCGGCGATACGCAGTATTTT. It specifies CASSPPGRIGDTQYF.

This chain uses TRBV4-1 with TRBJ2-1; TRBD2 aligns across 8 bases. Germline V gene data show CDR1 as MGHRA and CDR2 as YSYEKL. After removal of 4 bases from V and 3 bases from J, the junction contained 5 bases not matched to a gene. This CDR3 is built from 15 residues. CDR3 residues: CASSLGRGNYNEQFF. The CDR3 DNA is TGCGCCAGCAGCCTCGGGAGGGGGAACTACAATGAGCAGTTCTTC.

The V and J genes are TRBV28 and TRBJ2-2; D call uncertain. This CDR3 spans 12 amino acids. Per germline, CDR1 MDHEN and CDR2 SYDVKM. The V end lost 7 bases, the J end lost 4 bases, and 7 bases lay between the germline ends. The CDR3 protein is CASIDVTGELFF. CDR3 bases: TGTGCCAGCATAGACGTCACCGGGGAGCTGTTTTTT.

The V gene is TRBV11-2, the J gene TRBJ2-2; a possible D gene is TRBD1 (6 bases). The CDR3 extends over 17 amino acids. The germline V and J ends were trimmed by 0 bases and 2 bases, with 13 bases remaining between them. In germline, CDR1 is SGHAT, CDR2 FQNNGV. As DNA, the CDR3 is TGTGCCAGCAGCTTAGATACCGGACAGTTTAACACCGGGGAGCTGTTTTTT. This gives the protein CASSLDTGQFNTGELFF. Complete variable domain (other parts from reference TRBV11-2 and TRBJ2-2): EAGVAQSPRYKIIEKRQSVAFWCNPISGHATLYWYQQILGQGPKLLIQFQNNGVVDDSQLPKDRFSAERLKGVDSTLKIQPAKLEDSAVYLCASSLDTGQFNTGELFFGEGSRLTVL.

The rearrangement links TRBV9 to TRBJ2-1; 7 bases are a match to TRBD1. This CDR3 region has 13 residues. Germline assignment: CDR1 SGDLS and CDR2 YYNGEE. With V trimmed by 0 bases and J by 8 bases, 2 bases remained unmatched. The CDR3 region is CASSVEGAHEQFF. The CDR3 bases are TGTGCCAGCAGCGTAGAGGGGGCACATGAGCAGTTCTTC.

J is TRBJ2-5 and V is TRBV27, with D perhaps TRBD1 (5 bases). The CDR3 has 13 amino acids. Germline loops: CDR1 MNHEY, CDR2 SMNVEV (reference sequence). The V and J ends lost 0 bases and 10 bases respectively, with 12 bases between them. This CDR3 is CASSLSETQGQYF. The CDR3 DNA reads as TGTGCCAGCAGTTTATCTGAGACCCAGGGCCAGTACTTC.

V and J are TRBV7-2 and TRBJ1-1; 8 nucleotides line up with TRBD1. The CDR3 runs to 14 residues. Losses at the gene ends were 0 bases for V and 3 bases for J; bases not matched to a gene: 0. Germline lookup yields CDR1 SGHTA and CDR2 FQGNSA. The CDR3 reads CASSLAQGDTEAFF. The CDR3 region has the DNA TGTGCCAGCAGCTTAGCACAGGGGGACACTGAAGCTTTCTTT.

J is TRBJ1-1 and V is TRBV7-8; weak D call: TRBD1 (5 bases). Trimming removed 5 bases at V and 0 bases at J, with 10 bases between. CDR3 size: 14 residues. The germline CDR1 and CDR2 sequences are SGHVS and FQNEAQ. The CDR3 is CASSQTDLNTEAFF. CDR3 DNA: TGTGCCAGCAGCCAGACAGATTTGAACACTGAAGCTTTCTTT.

This clone has only a few counts. The chain recombines TRBV6-5 with TRBJ1-3; D remains ambiguous. Trimming stripped 5 bases from V and 7 bases from J, with 9 bases between. Germline V lookup: CDR1 MNHEY, CDR2 SVGAGI. The CDR3 extends over 12 amino acids. Here the CDR3 reads CASSPSVNTIYF. DNA of the CDR3: TGTGCCAGCAGTCCAAGCGTGAACACCATATATTTT.

The chain employs TRBV2 and TRBJ1-2; no clear D gene. V shed 5 bases and J shed 4 bases, with 5 bases lying between them. Germline V lookup: CDR1 SNHLY, CDR2 FYNNEI. This CDR3 region has 11 residues. The CDR3 here is CASSRAYGYTF. The CDR3 nucleotides are TGTGCCAGCAGTCGGGCCTATGGCTACACCTTC.

This sequence joins TRBV6-6 and TRBJ1-4; D not certain. Trimming removed 5 bases at V and 8 bases at J, with 18 bases between. Looked up from germline, CDR1 is MNHNY and CDR2 is SVGAGI (reference sequence). The CDR3 runs to 15 residues. The CDR3 region is CASSGRSPGEEKLFF. CDR3 DNA sequence: TGTGCCAGCAGTGGCCGGAGCCCTGGGGAGGAAAAACTGTTTTTT.

This sequence joins TRBV3-1 (or the pseudogene TRBV3-2) and TRBJ2-5, with TRBD1 as a possible D gene (5 bases). The CDR3 has 15 amino acids. Trimming cost V 2 bases and J 7 bases, with 17 bases left between them. The germline V gene has CDR1 LGHDT and CDR2 YNNKEL (reference sequence). The DNA for the CDR3 is TGTGCCAGCAGCCAAACGCGTCTGGGGCGAGGGACCCAGTACTTC. This gives the protein CASSQTRLGRGTQYF.

The gene calls are TRBV20-1 and TRBJ2-7; D call uncertain. Germline CDR1 and CDR2: DFQATT and SNEGSKA (reference sequence). CDR3 size: 14 residues. V dropped 3 bases and J dropped 6 bases, with 18 bases sitting between them. CDR3 DNA sequence: TGCAGTGCTAGTCCAGCGCCGGCCCTGGGCGAGCAGTACTTC. Protein product: CSASPAPALGEQYF.

The chain links TRBV2 to TRBJ1-1, with D possibly matching TRBD1 (5 bases). The CDR3 has 16 residues. V dropped 3 bases and J dropped 0 bases, with 14 bases sitting between them. Germline CDR1 and CDR2: SNHLY and FYNNEI. The chain's CDR3 is CASSDGGNGMNTEAFF. The CDR3 DNA sequence: TGTGCCAGCAGTGACGGGGGGAATGGCATGAACACTGAAGCTTTCTTT.

There are a few counts of this clone. The junction differs from germline at one of its ends, possibly a read error. The chain joins TRBV7-2 to TRBJ2-7; 8 nucleotides line up with TRBD2. CDR1 is SGHTA, CDR2 FQGNSA, per germline. The CDR3 loop spans 16 amino acids. Written as DNA, the CDR3 is TGTGCCAGCAGCTTAGCGCCAAGCGGGGGCTCCTCCGAGCAGTACTTC. This codes for CASSLAPSGGSSEQYF.